Below, 26 T cell receptor beta chains from the same sample are listed, as sequenced in a study of Graves' ophthalmopathy and Graves' hyperthyroidism. RNA transcripts served as template for amplifying TCR beta CDR3 sequences. HTBI-primed RT-PCR formed the first round, and a multiplex PCR formed the second. TCRdb analysed the multiplex PCR reads with MiXCR anew, one entry per CDR3 protein. The sample includes 45,000 to 60,000 distinct CDR3 sequences, roughly 46% of them seen just once. Input material: peripheral blood. These receptors all come from an adult woman with Graves' ophthalmopathy.

Notes on this clonotype: No conserved phenylalanine or tryptophan is present at the end of the CDR3, so a read error is the likely explanation. The chain recombines TRBV5-1 with TRBJ2-7, with 13 bases aligning to TRBD2. J gave up 6 bases and V 4 bases, and 7 bases lay outside the gene matches. The germline V gene encodes CDR1 SGHRS and CDR2 YFSETQ. The CDR3 has 15 residues. CDR3 in DNA: TGCGCCAGCAGCCTTTGGACTAGCGGGAGCTGCGAGCAGTACCTC. Its protein product is CASSLWTSGSCEQYL.

This rearrangement joins TRBV5-1 to TRBJ1-1; D is undetermined. This CDR3 spans 14 amino acids. Germline V gene data show CDR1 as SGHRS and CDR2 as YFSETQ. Deletions cut 3 bases from V and 0 bases from J, with 9 bases between. Here the CDR3 reads CASSSAIMNTEAFF. CDR3 DNA: TGCGCCAGCAGCTCGGCCATTATGAACACTGAAGCTTTCTTT.

A few counts support this clonotype. The V and J genes are TRBV30 and TRBJ2-3; no clear D. Trimming took off 4 bases at V and 0 bases at J, with 11 bases between the two ends. The germline gives CDR1 GTSNPN, CDR2 SVGIG (reference sequence). The CDR3 is made up of 14 amino acids. CDR3 loop: CAWNLASSTDTQYF. CDR3 DNA sequence: TGTGCCTGGAATCTGGCGTCTAGCACAGATACGCAGTATTTT.

The chain employs TRBV24-1 and TRBJ2-1; D might be TRBD2 (5 bases). From germline, CDR1 is KGHDR and CDR2 SFDVKD. V shed 4 bases and J shed 5 bases, with 17 bases lying between them. The CDR3 loop spans 16 amino acids. The CDR3 sequence: CATSDTHQDGNNEQFF. As DNA, the CDR3 is TGTGCCACCAGTGACACCCACCAGGACGGGAACAATGAGCAGTTCTTC.

The chain is built from TRBV19 and TRBJ1-2; 9 bases agree with TRBD1. The CDR3 covers 16 residues. The J segment lost 3 bases and the V segment lost 4 bases, leaving 9 bases of the junction unmatched. The V gene's germline CDR1 is LNHDA and CDR2 SQIVND (reference sequence). CDR3 DNA sequence: TGTGCCAGTAGTACCCTTCGACAGGGGGACGACTATGGCTACACCTTC. It yields the protein CASSTLRQGDDYGYTF.

V and J are TRBV9 and TRBJ2-3, with D unresolved. The germline V and J ends were trimmed by 0 bases and 3 bases, with 11 bases remaining between them. The CDR3 spans 15 residues. Germline V lookup: CDR1 SGDLS, CDR2 YYNGEE. As DNA, the CDR3 is TGTGCCAGCAGCGTAGGGCCAGAAGGAACAGATACGCAGTATTTT. Its protein product is CASSVGPEGTDTQYF.

Within the sample, this clonotype is medium-sized. V and J are TRBV19 and TRBJ2-7; 7 nucleotides line up with TRBD2. CDR1 and CDR2 from the germline V gene are LNHDA and SQIVND (reference sequence). The V gene end was trimmed by 5 bases and the J gene end by 2 bases; junction bases not matched to a gene: 12. The CDR3 consists of 16 residues. The CDR3 spells CASSGGVGGPTYEQYF. CDR3 nucleotide sequence: TGTGCCAGTAGTGGAGGGGTGGGAGGGCCCACCTACGAGCAGTACTTC.

This clonotype was counted a single time. This clone may be a read error of a much larger clone one base away. The chain has TRBV28 and TRBJ1-1, with a weak D call TRBD1 (5 bases). Germline V lookup: CDR1 MDHEN, CDR2 SYDVKM. The CDR3 has 12 residues. Here the CDR3 reads CASSWGGAEALF. The DNA of the CDR3 is TGTGCCAGCAGTTGGGGGGGAGCTGAAGCTCTCTTT.

In regard to this clonotype: Germline is not matched at one junction end, which may reflect a read error. The chain couples TRBV7-9 to TRBJ2-2, with D tentatively TRBD2 (5 bases). Germline CDR1 and CDR2: SEHNR and FQNEAQ (reference sequence). This CDR3 has 17 residues. The CDR3 reads CASSLVAPTPNTGELVF. CDR3 bases: TGTGCCAGTAGCTTAGTGGCGCCAACTCCCAACACCGGGGAGCTGGTTTTT.

The rearrangement uses TRBV10-3 and TRBJ1-5; 7 nucleotides agree with TRBD1. Trimming at V came to 7 bases and at J to 7 bases, leaving 16 bases not matched to a gene. The CDR3 has 16 residues. The V gene's germline CDR1 is ENHRY and CDR2 SYGVKD. The CDR3 DNA reads TGTGCCATCAAACAACGGCCGACAGGGACTAAGCAGCCCCAGCATTTT. Translating it yields CAIKQRPTGTKQPQHF.

The chain uses TRBV9 and TRBJ2-1; the D is unclear. This CDR3 comprises 16 residues. Deletions cut 7 bases from V and 0 bases from J, with 17 bases between. Germline V gene lookup returns CDR1 SGDLS and CDR2 YYNGEE. The CDR3 DNA sequence: TGTGCCAGCTCACCCGAAACAGCACCCTCCTACAATGAGCAGTTCTTC. The encoded protein is CASSPETAPSYNEQFF.

Remarks on this clonotype: This sequence may be a read error, since a much larger clone differs from it by one base. J is TRBJ2-5 and V is TRBV6-5; tentative D call: TRBD1 (6 bases). V lost 6 bases to trimming and J lost 3 bases, with 11 bases between them. Per germline, CDR1 MNHEY and CDR2 SVGAGI. CDR3 length: 13 residues. The CDR3 DNA reads TGTGCCAGCAGAGGCAGGGGTAAAGAGACCCAGTACTTC. Translating it yields CASRGRGKETQYF.

This clonotype was detected once. Possible read error: a much larger clone is one base away. CDR3 nucleotides: TGTGCCAGCAGTTTCTACAGGGTTGGGACTGAAGCTTTCTTT. Its protein product is CASSFYRVGTEAFF. The chain combines TRBV6-2 or TRBV6-3 with TRBJ1-1; TRBD1 is a possible D gene (6 bases). V lost 4 bases and J lost 5, with 14 bases in between. The CDR3 runs 14 residues. Germline loops: CDR1 MNHEY, CDR2 SVGEGT.

This chain links TRBV20-1 with TRBJ1-2; D ambiguous. Looked up from germline, CDR1 is DFQATT and CDR2 is SNEGSKA (reference sequence). CDR3 length: 14 amino acids. V was trimmed by 6 bases and J by 3 bases, leaving 17 bases between them. The CDR3 spells CSASSPNGDYGYTF. The DNA for the CDR3 is TGCAGTGCCAGCAGCCCCAACGGGGACTATGGCTACACCTTC.

This clonotype was seen repeatedly, ten times or more. The V and J genes are TRBV6-5 and TRBJ1-4; unclear D gene. The CDR3 length is 13 residues. Trimming stripped 2 bases from V and 6 bases from J, with 7 bases between. Looked up from germline, CDR1 is MNHEY and CDR2 is SVGAGI. CDR3 DNA: TGTGCCAGCAGTTACAGGGTTCATGAAAAACTGTTTTTT. It codes for CASSYRVHEKLFF.

By proportion, this clonotype is medium-sized. The chain carries TRBV15 and TRBJ1-6; D gene ambiguous. Per germline, CDR1 LNHNV and CDR2 YYDKDF (reference sequence). This CDR3 is built from 12 residues. The V gene lost 1 base and the J gene lost 8 bases, with 3 bases spanning the gap. CDR3 sequence (DNA): TGTGCCACCAGCAGAGCCTATTCACCCCTCCACTTT. This translates into CATSRAYSPLHF.

The genes are TRBV5-1 and TRBJ1-5; no clear D gene. The CDR3 is 13 residues long. Germline V gene data show CDR1 as SGHRS and CDR2 as YFSETQ. Trimming left V 0 bases short and J 3 bases short, with 4 bases between. The CDR3 DNA reads TGCGCCAGCAGCTTGGCAATCAATCAGCCCCAGCATTTT. This sequence encodes CASSLAINQPQHF.

This clonotype was recorded many times. This chain joins TRBV11-2 and TRBJ2-1; 13 bases agree with TRBD2. After removal of 3 bases from V and 0 bases from J, the junction contained 5 bases not matched to a gene. Germline V gene sequence: CDR1 SGHAT, CDR2 FQNNGV. The CDR3 spans 18 residues. CDR3 region: CASSFALAGGSSYNEQFF. CDR3 nucleotide sequence: TGTGCCAGCAGCTTTGCACTAGCGGGAGGGAGCTCCTACAATGAGCAGTTCTTC.

J is TRBJ2-5 and V is TRBV6-6; D unclear. Between the trimmed V and J ends, which lost 2 bases and 9 bases, there was a span of 16 bases. Germline CDR1 and CDR2: MNHNY and SVGAGI (reference sequence). This CDR3 is 14 amino acids long. CDR3 bases: TGTGCCAGCAGTTACACGACTCAGCGCGAGTCCCAGTACTTC. This encodes CASSYTTQRESQYF.

The chain carries TRBV5-6 and TRBJ1-1, with TRBD1 identical over 7 bases. The CDR3 is made up of 15 amino acids. The V gene end was trimmed by 0 bases and the J gene end by 1 base; junction bases not matched to a gene: 3. CDR1 is SGHDT and CDR2 is YYEEEE in the germline V gene. CDR3 coding DNA: TGTGCCAGCAGCTTGGCCGGGACAGCGAACACTGAAGCTTTCTTT. Residues: CASSLAGTANTEAFF.

On this clonotype: A junction boundary mismatches the germline segment, possibly from a read error. This chain uses TRBV30 with TRBJ2-7; tentatively, D is TRBD2 (5 bases). Germline lookup yields CDR1 GTSNPN and CDR2 SVGIG (reference sequence). The CDR3 contains 15 residues. CDR3 DNA sequence: TGTGCCTGGACTAAACCGGGATCCGTCTTCTACGAGCGGTACTTC. Amino acid sequence: CAWTKPGSVFYERYF.

This clonotype has at least ten counts. This chain connects TRBV6-5 to TRBJ1-1; no definite D call. The V gene's germline CDR1 is MNHEY and CDR2 SVGAGI. The CDR3 has 11 residues. V was pared by 8 bases and J by 7 bases, with 11 bases between. CDR3 loop: CASFGINEAFF. The CDR3 nucleotides read TGTGCCAGCTTCGGTATAAATGAAGCTTTCTTT.

The chain has TRBV10-3 and TRBJ1-2; D is possibly TRBD1 (5 bases). This CDR3 region has 15 residues. Per germline, CDR1 ENHRY and CDR2 SYGVKD. The V gene lost 0 bases and the J gene lost 4 bases, with 12 bases spanning the gap. CDR3 sequence: CAISESSGSSYGYTF. DNA of the CDR3: TGTGCCATCAGTGAGTCGTCAGGGTCGAGCTATGGCTACACCTTC.

There are a few counts of this clonotype. This rearrangement joins TRBV2 to TRBJ1-1; 9 positions agree with TRBD1. This CDR3 is built from 14 residues. CDR1 SNHLY and CDR2 FYNNEI come from the germline V gene. The ends lost 7 bases at V and 1 base at J; junction bases unmatched: 4. The CDR3 nucleotides are TGTGCCAGCATGGTGGGACAGGGGAACACTGAAGCTTTCTTT. This encodes CASMVGQGNTEAFF.

This clonotype was picked up many times. V is TRBV6-6 and J is TRBJ2-7; 9 bases line up with TRBD1. The CDR3 is 15 residues long. The trim removed 6 bases at V and 3 bases at J, leaving 9 bases unmatched. CDR1 and CDR2 (germline): MNHNY, SVGAGI (reference sequence). CDR3 coding DNA: TGTGCCAGCAGACCCGGGACAGGGCTCCACTACGAGCAGTACTTC. Amino acid sequence: CASRPGTGLHYEQYF.

This chain connects TRBV12-3 or TRBV12-4 to TRBJ2-7; no firm D call. The CDR3 is made up of 15 amino acids. V was pared by 6 bases and J by 4 bases, with 19 bases between. This chain's CDR3 is CASRIRQGFTYEQYF. CDR3 nucleotides: TGTGCCAGCAGGATACGACAAGGGTTTACGTACGAGCAGTACTTC.